Listed here are 7 T cell receptor beta chains from one sample, sequenced in a study of beta chain features in type 1 diabetes. Study-level points and caveats: TCRB CDR3 length was moderately but significantly reduced in all four CD4+ subsets of Type 1 diabetes patients.

No cognate antigen is known for these TCRs. The investigators reverse transcribed all of the isolated RNA, so they sequenced expressed TCRB transcripts. Generated by immunoSEQ multiplex PCR, the TCRdb table keeps only in-frame clones and is missing some. The sample shows fewer than 450,000 clones, approximately 13% of them seen only once. What was sequenced was naive CD4+ T cells from blood. The source of these receptors is a woman aged 18-29 years with type 1 diabetes.

The J gene is TRBJ2-7, the V gene TRBV6-6; 9 bases match TRBD1. Germline trimming cut 9 bases from V and 2 bases from J; bases unmatched to any gene: 8. CDR3 length: 14 amino acids. CDR1 and CDR2 from the germline V gene are MNHNY and SVGAGI (reference sequence). The CDR3 nucleotides are TGTGCCAGTAGATCCGGGACAGGGACCTACGAGCAGTACGTC. Translated, it gives CASRSGTGTYEQYV.

The gene calls are TRBV11-2 and TRBJ2-3; the match to TRBD1 covers 8 bases. Per germline, CDR1 SGHAT and CDR2 FQNNGV. This CDR3 spans 16 amino acids. J was trimmed by 2 bases and V by 1 base; bases with no gene match: 5. The CDR3 loop is CASSLVQGAYTDTQYF. The CDR3 bases are TGTGCCAGCAGCTTAGTCCAGGGGGCCTACACAGATACGCAGTATTTT. The full variable domain, with the rest looked up from reference TRBV11-2 and TRBJ2-3, is EAGVAQSPRYKIIEKRQSVAFWCNPISGHATLYWYQQILGQGPKLLIQFQNNGVVDDSQLPKDRFSAERLKGVDSTLKIQPAKLEDSAVYLCASSLVQGAYTDTQYFGPGTRLTVL.

In DNA form, the CDR3 reads TGTGCCCATGACAGAAACTATGGCTACACCTTC. It specifies CAHDRNYGYTF. The chain has TRBV30 and TRBJ1-2, with D perhaps matching TRBD1 (5 bases). Germline-derived CDR1 and CDR2 are GTSNPN and SVGIG (reference sequence). V was trimmed by 8 bases and J by 2 bases, leaving 9 bases between them. The CDR3 is 11 amino acids.

This chain connects TRBV10-3 to TRBJ2-1, with 11 positions matching TRBD2. In germline, CDR1 is ENHRY, CDR2 SYGVKD. The V segment lost 0 bases and the J segment 5 bases; nucleotides outside the gene matches: 3. The CDR3 sequence is 16 residues long. This chain's CDR3 is CAISESTSGNNNEQFF. Written as DNA, the CDR3 is TGTGCCATCAGTGAGTCGACTAGCGGGAACAACAATGAGCAGTTCTTC.

The rearrangement joins TRBV29-1 to TRBJ2-7, with D possibly matching TRBD2 (5 bases). V lost 6 bases, J lost 1 base, and 16 bases lay in between. CDR1 is SQVTM, CDR2 ANQGSEA, per germline. The CDR3 has 14 amino acids. CDR3 in amino acids: CSVSRRLGSYEQYF. CDR3 coding DNA: TGCAGCGTCAGTAGGAGGTTGGGGTCCTACGAGCAGTACTTC.

This chain connects TRBV30 to TRBJ1-5; D might be TRBD1 (5 bases). CDR1 GTSNPN and CDR2 SVGIG come from the germline V gene (reference sequence). The CDR3 is made up of 15 amino acids. Between the trimmed V and J ends, which lost 2 bases and 2 bases, there was a span of 13 bases. The CDR3 here is CAWSPHQGGNQPQHF. CDR3 DNA: TGTGCCTGGAGTCCTCATCAGGGCGGCAATCAGCCCCAGCATTTT.

This clone was seen more than once but under ten times. The chain links TRBV7-9 to TRBJ2-3; 10 bases line up with TRBD2. V lost 2 bases, J lost 3 bases, and 8 bases stayed unmatched. This CDR3 comprises 17 residues. CDR1 and CDR2 (germline): SEHNR, FQNEAQ (reference sequence). Here the CDR3 reads CASSLLSSGSRTDTQYF. The CDR3, as DNA: TGTGCCAGCAGCTTATTGTCTAGCGGGAGCCGAACAGATACGCAGTATTTT.